This TCR beta chain was identified during a study of blood T cell repertoires in COVID-19. Study information: Material from acute and convalescent COVID-19 was sourced from the United States, Italy and Spain.

Per the germline V gene, CDR1 is SGHNT and CDR2 is YYREEE (reference sequence). V gave up 5 bases and J gave up 3 bases; unmatched junction bases: 4. This CDR3 is built from 13 residues. Libraries were prepared by immunoSEQ multiplex PCR; TCRdb keeps only in-frame clonotypes and omits some of them. The sample includes tens of thousands of clones, 87% seen only once; the top ten take around 24%. What was sequenced was peripheral blood. The clonotype originates from a man between 50 and 59 years old with active or convalescent COVID-19. V usage is TRBV5-4 and J usage is TRBJ1-2; the match to TRBD1 covers 7 bases. The CDR3 protein is CASRPGQDYGYTF. Written as DNA, the CDR3 is TGTGCCAGCAGACCCGGACAGGACTATGGCTACACCTTC.